The 19 T cell receptor beta chains below all came from one sample that was sequenced in a study of blood T cell repertoires in COVID-19. Data came from immunoSEQ multiplex PCR; TCRdb stores just in-frame clones and leaves some out. Of about 97,000 clones in the sample, 78% were seen once. Sequencing was carried out using peripheral blood. These receptors were obtained from a man in his 60s with active or convalescent COVID-19.

This clone showed up many times. Other DNA sequences in this specimen translate into the identical CDR3. The rearrangement joins TRBV7-2 to TRBJ1-2, with TRBD1 matching over 10 bases. Looked up from germline, CDR1 is SGHTA and CDR2 is FQGNSA. The CDR3 loop spans 14 amino acids. The junction had 4 bases not matched to a gene; V was cut back by 5 bases and J by 4 bases. This CDR3 reads CASSPTGGGYGYTF. The CDR3 DNA follows: TGTGCCAGCAGCCCGACAGGGGGCGGCTATGGCTACACCTTC.

In this sample, this clone turned up a few times. This rearrangement joins TRBV30 to TRBJ2-5, with D possibly being TRBD1 (6 bases). The CDR3 extends over 11 amino acids. The germline V and J ends were trimmed by 7 bases and 2 bases, with 8 bases remaining between them. Germline V gives CDR1 GTSNPN, CDR2 SVGIG (reference sequence). Here the CDR3 reads CASDRQETQYF. The CDR3 region has the DNA TGTGCCTCCGACAGGCAAGAGACCCAGTACTTC.

V usage is TRBV18 and J usage is TRBJ2-2, with D tentatively TRBD2 (5 bases). Trimming pared 1 base from V and 4 bases from J, leaving 10 bases between. The germline V gene has CDR1 KGHSH and CDR2 LQKENI. The CDR3 spans 15 residues. The CDR3 DNA sequence: TGTGCCAGCTCACCACGAGGGAGCTCCACCGGGGAGCTGTTTTTT. Amino acids: CASSPRGSSTGELFF.

The V gene is TRBV15, the J gene TRBJ1-5, with TRBD1 matching over 9 bases. This CDR3 region has 19 residues. Germline V gene sequence: CDR1 LNHNV, CDR2 YYDKDF (reference sequence). J gave up 1 base and V 0 bases, and 10 bases lay outside the gene matches. The CDR3 is CATSRDHRTGVKSNQPQHF. The CDR3 DNA reads as TGTGCCACCAGCAGAGACCACCGGACAGGGGTAAAGAGCAATCAGCCCCAGCATTTT.

The chain employs TRBV2 and TRBJ2-2; D is uncertain. Germline V gene lookup returns CDR1 SNHLY and CDR2 FYNNEI. The V and J ends lost 2 bases and 3 bases respectively, with 13 bases between them. This CDR3 spans 16 amino acids. The CDR3 loop is CASSETWAPYTGELFF. The CDR3 DNA follows: TGTGCCAGCAGTGAAACTTGGGCACCGTACACCGGGGAGCTGTTTTTT.

The chain combines TRBV28 with TRBJ1-4; tentatively, D is TRBD1 (5 bases). The germline CDR1 and CDR2 sequences are MDHEN and SYDVKM. V was pared by 7 bases and J by 8 bases, with 14 bases between. This CDR3 spans 13 amino acids. This chain's CDR3 is CASIQGLGEKLFF. CDR3 coding DNA: TGTGCCAGCATTCAGGGTTTAGGAGAAAAACTGTTTTTT. The variable domain in full, completed from reference TRBV28 and TRBJ1-4, reads DVKVTQSSRYLVKRTGEKVFLECVQDMDHENMFWYRQDPGLGLRLIYFSYDVKMKEKGDIPEGYSVSREKKERFSLILESASTNQTSMYLCASIQGLGEKLFFGSGTQLSVL.

The rearrangement joins TRBV5-5 to TRBJ2-5; unclear D gene. From germline, CDR1 is SGHKS and CDR2 YYEKEE (reference sequence). The CDR3 spans 15 residues. V dropped 5 bases and J dropped 5 bases, with 19 bases sitting between them. The CDR3 coding sequence is TGTGCCAGCAGTCTGGAACGCCTGGAGATGGAGACCCAGTACTTC. Translation gives CASSLERLEMETQYF.

This chain connects TRBV3-1 (or the pseudogene TRBV3-2) to TRBJ2-1; TRBD2 matches at 8 bases. The CDR3 is 15 amino acids. Germline V lookup: CDR1 LGHDT, CDR2 YNNKEL (reference sequence). The J segment lost 6 bases and the V segment lost 5 bases, leaving 9 bases of the junction unmatched. The CDR3 loop is CASSESQSGSNEQFF. For the CDR3, the DNA is TGTGCCAGCAGCGAAAGTCAGAGCGGGAGCAATGAGCAGTTCTTC.

The rearrangement joins TRBV7-2 to TRBJ2-5, with D uncertain. This CDR3 has 12 residues. V shed 4 bases and J shed 1 base, with 4 bases lying between them. The germline gives CDR1 SGHTA, CDR2 FQGNSA. CDR3 DNA sequence: TGTGCCAGCAGCTCCGGCCAAGAGACCCAGTACTTC. Residues: CASSSGQETQYF.

This clone was counted once. The chain carries TRBV11-2 and TRBJ2-4; no firm D call. V lost 1 base and J lost 7, with 8 bases in between. The CDR3 spans 13 residues. The germline V gene has CDR1 SGHAT and CDR2 FQNNGV. The CDR3 is CASSLVAVNIQYF. The CDR3 DNA is TGTGCCAGCAGCTTAGTCGCGGTCAACATTCAGTACTTC.

This clone has a single count. Written as DNA, the CDR3 is TGCGCCAGCAGCTTGGCCGGGGCGGGGGAGACCCAGTACTTC. This encodes CASSLAGAGETQYF. V gene TRBV5-1 combines with J gene TRBJ2-5; TRBD2 is a possible D gene (6 bases). Trimming shortened V by 0 bases and J by 5 bases, and 11 bases separated the two germline ends. The CDR3 is 14 amino acids. Per germline, CDR1 SGHRS and CDR2 YFSETQ. Variable domain in full (rest from reference TRBV5-1 and TRBJ2-5): KAGVTQTPRYLIKTRGQQVTLSCSPISGHRSVSWYQQTPGQGLQFLFEYFSETQRNKGNFPGRFSGRQFSNSRSEMNVSTLELGDSALYLCASSLAGAGETQYFGPGTRLLVL.

This sequence joins TRBV5-1 and TRBJ2-1, with D tentatively TRBD1 (5 bases). The CDR3 contains 12 residues. V dropped 0 bases and J dropped 8 bases, with 6 bases sitting between them. The V gene's germline CDR1 is SGHRS and CDR2 YFSETQ. Here the CDR3 reads CASSLEGHEQFF. The CDR3, as DNA: TGCGCCAGCAGCTTGGAGGGGCATGAGCAGTTCTTC.

This chain uses TRBV27 with TRBJ1-1, with D maybe TRBD1 (6 bases). Trimming took off 4 bases at V and 1 base at J, with 16 bases between the two ends. Looked up from germline, CDR1 is MNHEY and CDR2 is SMNVEV (reference sequence). This CDR3 is built from 16 residues. The CDR3 loop reads CASSSLTGLANTEAFF. Here the CDR3 DNA reads TGTGCCAGCAGTTCTTTAACAGGGTTGGCGAACACTGAAGCTTTCTTT.

This clone showed up just a few times. The rearrangement links TRBV7-2 to TRBJ2-2; TRBD2 aligns across 14 bases. The CDR3 has 18 residues. The germline V gene has CDR1 SGHTA and CDR2 FQGNSA. Unmatched junction bases numbered 9, after V lost 3 bases and J lost 6 bases. CDR3 in amino acids: CASSLGGLAGDIAGELFF. The CDR3 DNA sequence: TGTGCCAGCAGCTTGGGGGGACTAGCGGGAGATATCGCCGGGGAGCTGTTTTTT.

This chain joins TRBV29-1 and TRBJ2-1; TRBD2 matches 8 bases. The V gene's germline CDR1 is SQVTM and CDR2 ANQGSEA. The CDR3 runs 14 residues. V lost 4 bases, J lost 5 bases, and 7 bases stayed unmatched. The CDR3 loop reads CSVALLAENNEQFF. The DNA for the CDR3 is TGCAGCGTTGCCCTACTAGCGGAGAACAATGAGCAGTTCTTC.

The chain uses TRBV9 and TRBJ2-3, with TRBD2 matching 8 bases. Trimming took 0 bases from V and 1 from J; bases not matched to a gene: 10. The CDR3 is 18 residues long. Germline loops: CDR1 SGDLS, CDR2 YYNGEE. The CDR3 coding sequence is TGTGCCAGCAGCGTAGCTTCCGATAGCGGGATCGGCACAGATACGCAGTATTTT. This sequence encodes CASSVASDSGIGTDTQYF.

This chain uses TRBV5-6 with TRBJ1-5; D is undetermined. The V gene lost 3 bases and the J gene lost 3 bases, with 13 bases spanning the gap. The CDR3 runs to 15 residues. Germline loops: CDR1 SGHDT, CDR2 YYEEEE. This chain's CDR3 is CASSSGGRLNQPQHF. Here the CDR3 DNA reads TGTGCCAGCAGCTCGGGAGGCCGACTCAATCAGCCCCAGCATTTT.

The chain combines TRBV6-5 with TRBJ2-1; tentatively, D is TRBD1 (6 bases). This CDR3 is built from 15 residues. Germline CDR1 MNHEY, CDR2 SVGAGI. V was clipped by 5 bases and J by 5 bases, with 16 bases between them. The CDR3 DNA reads TGTGCCAGCAGTCTACTTGACAGGTACAACAATGAGCAGTTCTTC. Translating gives CASSLLDRYNNEQFF.

This clone has more than one count but fewer than ten. V gene TRBV5-1 combines with J gene TRBJ2-1; 8 bases fit TRBD2. Germline CDR1 reads SGHRS; CDR2 reads YFSETQ. The V gene end was trimmed by 3 bases and the J gene end by 7 bases; junction bases not matched to a gene: 15. The CDR3 loop spans 17 amino acids. This chain's CDR3 is CASSSTPGTRALNEQFF. The CDR3, as DNA: TGCGCCAGCAGCTCCACGCCCGGGACTAGGGCGTTAAATGAGCAGTTCTTC. The whole variable domain, filled in from reference TRBV5-1 and TRBJ2-1, reads KAGVTQTPRYLIKTRGQQVTLSCSPISGHRSVSWYQQTPGQGLQFLFEYFSETQRNKGNFPGRFSGRQFSNSRSEMNVSTLELGDSALYLCASSSTPGTRALNEQFFGPGTRLTVL.